The following is a TCR beta chain sequence with its context. This sample stems from a study of blood T cell repertoires in COVID-19. For the study at large: Researchers got acute and convalescent COVID-19 samples from the United States, Italy and Spain. Sources were T cells, B-cell-depleted T cells, or PBMCs; the material itself was cDNA or gDNA.

Patients in Seattle were enrolled during active infection, then followed longitudinally. Authors' methods: Nucleated cell counts were estimated from reference gene primer amplification. The data were produced by immunoSEQ multiplex PCR, yet TCRdb's version contains in-frame clones alone and is incomplete. From that table come the V and J calls and clone size; the DNA was used to work out D and trimming. Among hundreds of thousands of clones listed, around 87% were seen once. The CDR3 is 14 amino acids. Deletions cut 5 bases from V and 2 bases from J, with 12 bases between. Germline V CDR1 and CDR2: SGHTA, FQGNSA.

The source material was peripheral blood. This clonotype originated in a woman aged 60-70 years with COVID-19, enrolled during active disease. The rearrangement uses TRBV7-2 and TRBJ1-1; TRBD1 might be the D (5 bases). The CDR3 DNA is TGTGCCAGCAGCGCCAGACAGAAAAACACTGAAGCTTTCTTT. Translation: CASSARQKNTEAFF.